This TCR beta chain was sequenced for a study of regulatory T cells in long-lasting Graves disease. CDR1 is SQVTM, CDR2 ANQGSEA, per germline. CDR3 size: 15 residues. After removal of 6 bases from V and 2 bases from J, the junction contained 5 bases not matched to a gene. Study results and limitations: Thyroid tissue was not sampled; only peripheral blood was.

Specified time point: newly diagnosed GD, antithyroid drugs for less than 3 months. PBMCs were the source of the RNA used for TCR sequencing. The authors diagnosed Graves' disease using American Thyroid Association guidelines. Ten or more counts support this clonotype. Its antigen is currently unknown. Relying on iRepertoire HTBI primers and Arm-PCR of CDR3 regions, the team built TCR beta libraries. TCRdb re-called the multiplex PCR reads through MiXCR, storing one row per CDR3 protein. The table shows about 420,000 distinct CDR3 sequences, with around 15% occurring only once. These same data were also listed under a study on T cells in Graves' hyperthyroidism and ophthalmopathy. In that study: Those patients with uncontrolled infection, other autoimmune disease, pregnancy or lactation were excluded. HTBI primers were employed in a first-round RT-PCR of the TCR CDR3.

This chain joins TRBV29-1 and TRBJ2-7; 15 bases agree with TRBD2. The sequence derives from a woman aged 18-29 years with Graves disease. The source material was peripheral blood mononuclear cells (PBMCs), sampled at new diagnosis, from a patient treated with antithyroid drugs. The DNA of the CDR3 is TGCAGCGTCCGGGGGACTAGCGGGAGGCCCTACGAGCAGTACTTC. This gives the protein CSVRGTSGRPYEQYF.